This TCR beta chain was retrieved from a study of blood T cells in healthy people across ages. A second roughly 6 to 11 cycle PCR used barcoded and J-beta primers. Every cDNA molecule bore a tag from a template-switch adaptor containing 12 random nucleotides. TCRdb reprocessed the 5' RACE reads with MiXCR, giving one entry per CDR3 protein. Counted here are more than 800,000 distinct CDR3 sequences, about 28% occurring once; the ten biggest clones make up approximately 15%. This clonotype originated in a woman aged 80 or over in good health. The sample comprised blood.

The CDR3 DNA sequence: TGTGCCAGCAGCTTAGCTCGTATAGGTGAAAAACTGTTTTTT. Protein sequence: CASSLARIGEKLFF. The V gene is TRBV7-2, the J gene TRBJ1-4, with D unclear. The germline V gene encodes CDR1 SGHTA and CDR2 FQGNSA. The CDR3 spans 14 residues. Trimming pared 0 bases from V and 7 bases from J, leaving 9 bases between.